A selection of T cell receptor beta chains follows, all from one sample in a study of T cells in Graves' hyperthyroidism and ophthalmopathy. MiXCR was run by TCRdb on the multiplex PCR reads, yielding one entry per CDR3 protein. The sample comprises around 440,000 distinct CDR3 sequences, about a sixth of which are singletons, and over 12% rests with the top ten. Sequences were obtained from blood. Receptor source: a woman under 30 with Graves' hyperthyroidism. Both conserved end residues are part of each CDR3. The order of the fields is J gene, D gene, clone size, V gene, CDR3 DNA, CDR3 protein. A D gene is named only where the DNA matches it firmly. Only part of the rows carry a size: once, few, many, or a class if the clone is expanded.

J gene: TRBJ2-7; D gene: TRBD1; clone size: many; V gene: TRBV7-2; CDR3 DNA: TGTGCCAGCAGCTTACAGGGGGCGGGCTGGAGTGAGCAGTACTTC; CDR3 protein: CASSLQGAGWSEQYF
J gene: TRBJ2-6; D gene: -; clone size: few; V gene: TRBV6-9; CDR3 DNA: TGTGCCAGCAGTTATTCAGACAGCTCTGGGGCCAACGTCCTGACTTTC; CDR3 protein: CASSYSDSSGANVLTF
J gene: TRBJ2-5; D gene: TRBD2; clone size: few; V gene: TRBV6-1; CDR3 DNA: TGTGCCAGCAGAGAAGCGGGACGCCTGCGGGAGACCCAGTACTTC; CDR3 protein: CASREAGRLRETQYF
J gene: TRBJ2-7; D gene: -; clone size: many; V gene: TRBV11-2; CDR3 DNA: TGTGCCAGCAGCCTAGGCCCAGACTTCACCTACGAGCAGTACTTC; CDR3 protein: CASSLGPDFTYEQYF
J gene: TRBJ1-4; D gene: -; clone size: -; V gene: TRBV6-5; CDR3 DNA: TGTGCCAGCAGTTACTCTCGCTCTGCAACTAATGAAAAACTGTTTTTT; CDR3 protein: CASSYSRSATNEKLFF
J gene: TRBJ1-5; D gene: -; clone size: -; V gene: TRBV27; CDR3 DNA: TGTGCCAGCAGTTTATCGGGAGTTCGCAATCAGCCCCAGCATTTT; CDR3 protein: CASSLSGVRNQPQHF
J gene: TRBJ1-1; D gene: -; clone size: many; V gene: TRBV20-1; CDR3 DNA: TGCAGTGCTAAATCGAATCGGAGGAACGCTGAAGCTTTCTTT; CDR3 protein: CSAKSNRRNAEAFF
J gene: TRBJ2-7; D gene: -; clone size: many; V gene: TRBV28; CDR3 DNA: TGTGCCAGCAGTTCATCCATTGGCAGGGAAGGTCTAGGGCAGTACTTC; CDR3 protein: CASSSSIGREGLGQYF
J gene: TRBJ1-1; D gene: TRBD1; clone size: many; V gene: TRBV7-2; CDR3 DNA: TGTGCCAGCAGCTTCAGGGGGTTCGGGACTGAAGCTTTCTTT; CDR3 protein: CASSFRGFGTEAFF
J gene: TRBJ2-7; D gene: TRBD1; clone size: once; V gene: TRBV11-2; CDR3 DNA: TGTGCCAGCAGCTCGATGGCCGGGACAGGGGGCTACGAGCAGTACTTC; CDR3 protein: CASSSMAGTGGYEQYF
J gene: TRBJ2-1; D gene: TRBD2; clone size: -; V gene: TRBV10-3; CDR3 DNA: TGTGCCACCGGGGGGGCGCTGGAACACAATGAGCAGTTCTTC; CDR3 protein: CATGGALEHNEQFF
J gene: TRBJ2-1; D gene: -; clone size: many; V gene: TRBV24-1; CDR3 DNA: TGTGCCACCAGTGACCTGAACGGGGGCTCCTACAATGAGCAGTTCTTC; CDR3 protein: CATSDLNGGSYNEQFF
J gene: TRBJ2-2; D gene: -; clone size: many; V gene: TRBV12-3/TRBV12-4; CDR3 DNA: TGTGCCAGCAAGGGGGGCCCCGGGGAGCTGTTTTTT; CDR3 protein: CASKGGPGELFF
J gene: TRBJ2-5; D gene: TRBD2; clone size: -; V gene: TRBV7-9; CDR3 DNA: TGTGCCAGCAGCTTATTTCTAGCGGGGGAGACCCAGTACTTC; CDR3 protein: CASSLFLAGETQYF
J gene: TRBJ1-5; D gene: TRBD1; clone size: many; V gene: TRBV13; CDR3 DNA: TGTGCCAGCAGCCGACAGGGCGGGGGGCTTTATAGCAATCAGCCCCAGCATTTT; CDR3 protein: CASSRQGGGLYSNQPQHF
J gene: TRBJ1-6; D gene: -; clone size: many; V gene: TRBV3-1; CDR3 DNA: TGTGCCAGCAGCCAAGTGGACAAGACGCGTTCACCCCTCCACTTT; CDR3 protein: CASSQVDKTRSPLHF
J gene: TRBJ1-4; D gene: TRBD1; clone size: few; V gene: TRBV5-6; CDR3 DNA: TGTGCCAGCAGACCGGGACAGGATAATGAAAAACTGTTTTTT; CDR3 protein: CASRPGQDNEKLFF
J gene: TRBJ1-2; D gene: -; clone size: few; V gene: TRBV5-4; CDR3 DNA: TGTGCCAGCAGCTCTCGACACACCGCTAACTATGGCTACACCTTC; CDR3 protein: CASSSRHTANYGYTF
J gene: TRBJ2-7; D gene: -; clone size: many; V gene: TRBV5-6; CDR3 DNA: TGTGCCAGCAGCTTGTTCAGGGGAGTTTCGTACGAGCAGTACTTC; CDR3 protein: CASSLFRGVSYEQYF
J gene: TRBJ2-2; D gene: -; clone size: -; V gene: TRBV6-6; CDR3 DNA: TGTGCCAGCAGTTACTCCAACCCTGCCCCGGGCACCGGGGAGCTGTTTTTT; CDR3 protein: CASSYSNPAPGTGELFF
J gene: TRBJ2-5; D gene: TRBD1; clone size: -; V gene: TRBV20-1; CDR3 DNA: TGCAGTGCTACCGGGACAGACCAAGAGACCCAGTACTTC; CDR3 protein: CSATGTDQETQYF
J gene: TRBJ1-1; D gene: TRBD1; clone size: many; V gene: TRBV3-1; CDR3 DNA: TGTGCCAGCAGCCCCTGGGACAGGAACACTGAAGCTTTCTTT; CDR3 protein: CASSPWDRNTEAFF
J gene: TRBJ2-5; D gene: -; clone size: many; V gene: TRBV12-3/TRBV12-4; CDR3 DNA: TGTGCCAGCAGTTTAATCATCGGGGGAGAAGAGACCCAGTACTTC; CDR3 protein: CASSLIIGGEETQYF
J gene: TRBJ1-5; D gene: -; clone size: many; V gene: TRBV12-3/TRBV12-4; CDR3 DNA: TGTGCCAGCAGTCCCGGGACGGAGTATTATCAGCCCCAGCATTTT; CDR3 protein: CASSPGTEYYQPQHF
J gene: TRBJ2-1; D gene: TRBD1; clone size: -; V gene: TRBV10-3; CDR3 DNA: TGTGCCATCAGGACCGGGACAGGGGGCGATGAGCAGTTCTTC; CDR3 protein: CAIRTGTGGDEQFF
J gene: TRBJ1-5; D gene: -; clone size: few; V gene: TRBV7-8; CDR3 DNA: TGTGCCAGCAGCCCGGCTGGGGGGTCCCGTCAGCCCCAGCATTTT; CDR3 protein: CASSPAGGSRQPQHF
J gene: TRBJ2-7; D gene: TRBD2; clone size: many; V gene: TRBV4-1; CDR3 DNA: TGCGCCAGCAGCCAAGGACGGGGATGGGGGAGGGAAGAGCAGTACTTC; CDR3 protein: CASSQGRGWGREEQYF
J gene: TRBJ1-1; D gene: -; clone size: few; V gene: TRBV6-1; CDR3 DNA: TGTGCCAGCAGTGAAGGGGGGGGGCACACTGAAGCTTTCTTT; CDR3 protein: CASSEGGGHTEAFF
J gene: TRBJ2-5; D gene: TRBD2; clone size: many; V gene: TRBV20-1; CDR3 DNA: TGCAGTGCTGGGGGGGGTCGGCAAGAGACCCAGTACTTC; CDR3 protein: CSAGGGRQETQYF
J gene: TRBJ2-7; D gene: TRBD2; clone size: -; V gene: TRBV5-6; CDR3 DNA: TGTGCCAGCAGCTCTATTCGAGGACTAGCGGGGATGGGCTCCTACGAGCAGTACTTC; CDR3 protein: CASSSIRGLAGMGSYEQYF
J gene: TRBJ2-6; D gene: TRBD1; clone size: many; V gene: TRBV18; CDR3 DNA: TGTGCCAGCTCACCGGGACAGGGCTCTGGGGCCAACGTCCTGACTTTC; CDR3 protein: CASSPGQGSGANVLTF
J gene: TRBJ2-3; D gene: -; clone size: many; V gene: TRBV18; CDR3 DNA: TGTGCCAGCTCACCACTTAGAGGACACTACACAGATACGCAGTATTTT; CDR3 protein: CASSPLRGHYTDTQYF
J gene: TRBJ1-1; D gene: TRBD1; clone size: -; V gene: TRBV9; CDR3 DNA: TGTGCCAGCAGCGAACACAGGGGTTTGAACACTGAAGCTTTCTTT; CDR3 protein: CASSEHRGLNTEAFF
J gene: TRBJ2-6; D gene: -; clone size: -; V gene: TRBV20-1; CDR3 DNA: TGCAGTGCTAGTTATGGGGGCGTTCTCTCTGGGGCCAACGTCCTGACTTTC; CDR3 protein: CSASYGGVLSGANVLTF
J gene: TRBJ1-2; D gene: TRBD1; clone size: few; V gene: TRBV9; CDR3 DNA: TGTGCCAGCAGCGCCACCGGGACAGGGGGCGCGAATGGCTACACCTTC; CDR3 protein: CASSATGTGGANGYTF
J gene: TRBJ2-1; D gene: -; clone size: few; V gene: TRBV5-1; CDR3 DNA: TGCGCCAGCAGCCTAGACAGGAAAGGACTCGGTGAGCAGTTCTTC; CDR3 protein: CASSLDRKGLGEQFF
J gene: TRBJ1-1; D gene: -; clone size: many; V gene: TRBV7-2; CDR3 DNA: TGTGCCAGCAGCCGAAACTCAAATACGTACACTGAAGCTTTCTTT; CDR3 protein: CASSRNSNTYTEAFF
J gene: TRBJ1-1; D gene: -; clone size: many; V gene: TRBV27; CDR3 DNA: TGTGCCAGCAGTCCCGTGGCAGTCCGTATCCCTGAAGCTTTCTTT; CDR3 protein: CASSPVAVRIPEAFF
J gene: TRBJ1-1; D gene: -; clone size: many; V gene: TRBV6-1; CDR3 DNA: TGTGCCAGCAGTGAATCAGTGAGGGCCACTGAAGCTTTCTTT; CDR3 protein: CASSESVRATEAFF
J gene: TRBJ2-7; D gene: -; clone size: many; V gene: TRBV14; CDR3 DNA: TGTGCCAGCAGGCCCTCGGGGGATCCGTCCTACGAGCAGTACTTC; CDR3 protein: CASRPSGDPSYEQYF
J gene: TRBJ1-4; D gene: -; clone size: few; V gene: TRBV6-2/TRBV6-3; CDR3 DNA: TGTGCCAGCAGTCCCACGGGGGAAACTAATGAAAAACTGTTTTTT; CDR3 protein: CASSPTGETNEKLFF